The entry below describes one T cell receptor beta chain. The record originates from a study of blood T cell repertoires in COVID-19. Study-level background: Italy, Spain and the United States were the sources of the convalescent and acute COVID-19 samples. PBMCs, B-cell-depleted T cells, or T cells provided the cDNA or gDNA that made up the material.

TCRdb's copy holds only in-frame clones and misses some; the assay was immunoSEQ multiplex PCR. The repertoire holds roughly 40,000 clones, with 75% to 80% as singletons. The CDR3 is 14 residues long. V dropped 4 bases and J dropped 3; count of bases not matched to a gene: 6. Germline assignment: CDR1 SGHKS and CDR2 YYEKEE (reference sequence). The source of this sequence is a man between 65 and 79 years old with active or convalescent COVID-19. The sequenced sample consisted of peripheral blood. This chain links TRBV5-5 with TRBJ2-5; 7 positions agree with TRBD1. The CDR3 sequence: CASSLGTEEETQYF. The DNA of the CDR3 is TGTGCCAGCAGCCTTGGGACAGAAGAAGAGACCCAGTACTTC.